What follows is one T cell receptor (beta chain) and its context. As yet, its antigen is unknown. The table came from immunoSEQ multiplex PCR; TCRdb's copy has only in-frame clones and leaves some out. The table lists more than 55,000 clones, 84% of them singletons, with about 4.2% in the top ten. Time point given: week 35, safety follow-up. One vaccine dose held 300 ug of mutant IDH1 20-mer peptide and came with topical imiquimod. These data come from a study of a mutant IDH1 vaccine in newly diagnosed glioma. At the level of the study: Previous care, which was radiotherapy, temozolomide, or both, most often involved both.

The CDR3 has 18 residues. The junction had 15 bases not matched to a gene; V was cut back by 5 bases and J by 3 bases. CDR1 is SEHNR and CDR2 is FQNEAQ in the germline V gene (reference sequence). Here the sequenced sample was PBMCs, taken from a glioma patient whose treatment included an IDH1 peptide vaccine. V and J are TRBV7-9 and TRBJ2-2; 7 bases fit TRBD1. The TCR originated in a man aged 25-45 years with glioma. CDR3 in amino acids: CASSTFQTGAIDTGELFF. The CDR3 region has the DNA TGTGCCAGCAGCACATTTCAAACAGGGGCTATAGACACCGGGGAGCTGTTTTTT.